Listed below are T cell receptor beta chains from one sample, sequenced in a study of radiation and T cells in renal cell carcinoma. Only in-frame clones appear in the TCRdb table, and some are missing; sequencing was by immunoSEQ multiplex PCR. The sample records about 150,000 clones, 88% being singletons. The specimen comprised blood, sampled from a patient whose treatment included radiotherapy and nephrectomy. These TCRs come from a woman in her seventies with renal cell carcinoma. CDR3s include the opening cysteine and the closing phenylalanine or tryptophan. The D gene is left open where the match is weak.

>TRBJ1-2|TRBV7-2|TRBD1|13
CASSHGQGDGYTF
>TRBJ2-1|TRBV19|-|14
CASSSQGSYNEQFF
>TRBJ2-1|TRBV7-3|TRBD2|15
CASSAGLAGGYEQFF
>TRBJ2-2|TRBV18|-|16
CASSPTGHLNTGELFF
>TRBJ2-2|TRBV25-1|-|11
CASSETGELFF
>TRBJ1-4|TRBV2|TRBD1|15
CASRAFDREGEKLFF
>TRBJ1-2|TRBV5-8|TRBD1|14
CASSRGTANYGYTF
>TRBJ1-1|TRBV5-1|-|15
CASSLVPGRGAEAFF
>TRBJ1-2|TRBV7-2|TRBD1|16
CASSLKDRGAVYGYTF
>TRBJ1-2|TRBV30|-|12
CAWSPSLGGYTF
>TRBJ2-3|TRBV30|TRBD2|16
CAWSGLAGGPTDTQYF
>TRBJ1-1|TRBV5-1|-|15
CASSSRAGLNTEAFF
>TRBJ1-1|TRBV2|-|13
CASSEVRYTEAFF
>TRBJ1-2|TRBV27|TRBD1|14
CASSRGQGYYGYTF
>TRBJ1-1|TRBV7-2|-|13
CASRTQLNTEAFF
>TRBJ2-7|TRBV6-6|-|12
CASSRIRYEQYF
>TRBJ2-2|TRBV5-6|-|16
CASSSSAGRNTGELFF
>TRBJ1-5|TRBV30|-|12
CAWSRGIQPQHF
>TRBJ1-1|TRBV5-4|TRBD1|15
CASSLGDREGTEAFF
>TRBJ1-2|TRBV27|TRBD1|13
CASSLGQHYGYTF
>TRBJ2-3|TRBV5-4|TRBD2|15
CASSFIGGGTDTQYF
>TRBJ2-3|TRBV2|TRBD1|16
CASQNRGILSTDTQYF
>TRBJ1-1|TRBV7-2|-|13
CASSSGPRGEAFF
>TRBJ1-1|TRBV7-9|TRBD1|14
CASSLGQVNTEAFF
>TRBJ2-3|TRBV7-2|TRBD2|16
CASSWLAGGPVDTQYF
>TRBJ1-1|TRBV5-8|TRBD1|17
CASSLAGTGGRSTEAFF
>TRBJ2-6|TRBV4-1|-|15
CASSQGYSGANVLTF
>TRBJ2-1|TRBV7-9|-|12
CASSVVNNEQFF
>TRBJ2-2|TRBV2|-|16
CASSGARDKNTGELFF
>TRBJ1-5|TRBV5-1|TRBD1|15
CASSPQGASGQPQHF
>TRBJ1-2|TRBV28|-|16
CASSSSIQRSNYGYTF
>TRBJ1-6|TRBV6-1|TRBD1|15
CASSGLTGTNSPLHF
>TRBJ1-2|TRBV9|TRBD1|15
CASSPRQGDYYGYTF
>TRBJ1-1|TRBV18|-|16
CASSPQESGGGTEAFF
>TRBJ2-1|TRBV6-5|-|16
CASSYQLPGTPNEQFF
>TRBJ2-1|TRBV7-2|TRBD2|16
CASSLGLAGGYNEQFF
>TRBJ1-2|TRBV28|-|16
CASSLARSRRSYGYTF
>TRBJ1-5|TRBV5-6|-|15
CASSFNVNSNQPQHF
>TRBJ2-3|TRBV7-9|TRBD2|16
CASSPGLAGTTDTQYF
>TRBJ1-1|TRBV6-6|TRBD1|12
CASSPATGGAFF
>TRBJ2-1|TRBV5-1|-|16
CASSLSPGTSYNEQFF
>TRBJ2-7|TRBV6-1|-|13
CASNGHIGGEQYF
>TRBJ2-5|TRBV9|-|13
CASSVDWGETQYF
>TRBJ1-2|TRBV7-9|-|13
CASSLDPTYGYTF
>TRBJ1-1|TRBV29-1|TRBD1|14
CSVGYLNRGTEAFF
>TRBJ1-2|TRBV2|-|13
CASRGIGLYGYTF
>TRBJ2-6|TRBV15|-|15
CATSRQGPGANVLTF
>TRBJ2-2|TRBV4-1|TRBD1|15
CASSQGQGAVGELFF
>TRBJ1-1|TRBV11-3|-|13
CASSFTENTEAFF
>TRBJ1-2|TRBV2|-|15
CASRRDRQANYGYTF
>TRBJ1-1|TRBV7-2|-|14
CASTMGRGSTEAFF
>TRBJ2-7|TRBV9|-|14
CASSVAYGDYEQYF
>TRBJ2-1|TRBV6-1|TRBD2|15
CASSPLAGGNNEQFF